The 32 T cell receptor beta chains presented below share a single source sample, sequenced in a study of T-cell reconstitution after alpha-beta-depleted transplantation in children. Unique molecular identifiers tagged the TCRbeta library. TCRdb reprocessed the PCR reads via MiXCR and lists one record per CDR3 protein. The data hold roughly 500,000 distinct CDR3 sequences, with about 12% observed a single time. Source: PBMCs from the stem cell graft donor, taken from the stem cell graft. The receptor set was obtained from a human donor who donated a stem cell graft to a child with combined immunodeficiency.

V and J are TRBV28 and TRBJ2-1; TRBD2 matches at 7 bases. V was pared by 6 bases and J by 7 bases, with 12 bases of the junction left unmatched. Germline CDR1 MDHEN, CDR2 SYDVKM. The CDR3 extends over 15 amino acids. CDR3 sequence (DNA): TGTGCCAGCAGCCCCTCAGCGGGGTCTGGAAATGAGCAGTTCTTC. Translated, it gives CASSPSAGSGNEQFF.

In its sample, this clonotype was seen many times. This rearrangement joins TRBV7-2 to TRBJ2-7; 7 bases line up with TRBD2. Losses at the gene ends were 2 bases for V and 4 bases for J; bases not matched to a gene: 11. CDR3 size: 16 residues. CDR1 and CDR2 (germline): SGHTA, FQGNSA. CDR3 sequence (DNA): TGTGCCAGCAGCTTAACTGCTGGCGGGAGTAGTTACGAGCAGTACTTC. This gives the protein CASSLTAGGSSYEQYF.

The gene calls are TRBV5-6 and TRBJ2-7; TRBD1 or TRBD2 may be the D gene (5 bases each). V dropped 5 bases and J dropped 9 bases, with 21 bases sitting between them. The CDR3 spans 14 residues. CDR1 is SGHDT, CDR2 YYEEEE, per germline. The CDR3 region has the DNA TGTGCCAGCAGTTCTACCGGGACCGGGACGGGGCAGTACTTC. Encoded protein: CASSSTGTGTGQYF.

V is TRBV9 and J is TRBJ2-1, with 8 bases that match TRBD2. CDR1 SGDLS and CDR2 YYNGEE come from the germline V gene. V shed 4 bases, J shed 0 bases, and the junction held 9 bases outside the gene matches. This CDR3 is built from 17 residues. The CDR3 reads CASSLGGSGSSYNEQFF. The CDR3 DNA follows: TGTGCCAGCAGCCTGGGGGGGAGCGGGAGCTCCTACAATGAGCAGTTCTTC.

This clonotype was counted between two and nine times. The rearrangement uses TRBV20-1 and TRBJ2-7; a possible D gene is TRBD1 (6 bases). The CDR3 totals 14 residues. CDR1 and CDR2 from the germline V gene are DFQATT and SNEGSKA (reference sequence). The V and J ends lost 4 bases and 6 bases respectively, with 19 bases between them. The CDR3: CSAIVPTRGGEQYF. The CDR3 DNA follows: TGCAGTGCTATAGTCCCGACCAGGGGCGGCGAGCAGTACTTC.

This clonotype was seen a handful of times. The CDR3 sequence: CASSLPFYEQYF. The CDR3 nucleotides read TGTGCCAGCAGCTTACCATTTTACGAGCAGTACTTC. This chain joins TRBV7-2 and TRBJ2-7; D not resolved. The CDR3 spans 12 residues. V gave up 2 bases and J gave up 4 bases, with 6 bases separating them. Looked up from germline, CDR1 is SGHTA and CDR2 is FQGNSA.

This rearrangement joins TRBV3-1 to TRBJ2-3; D gene uncertain. V was trimmed by 1 base and J by 3 bases, leaving 11 bases between them. The CDR3 runs 15 residues. The V gene's germline CDR1 is LGHDT and CDR2 YNNKEL (reference sequence). For the CDR3, the DNA is TGTGCCAGCAGCCAAGCTGGGCGTCCGACAGATACGCAGTATTTT. It yields the protein CASSQAGRPTDTQYF.

This chain links TRBV6-2 or TRBV6-3 with TRBJ2-1; maybe TRBD2 (6 bases). The germline gives CDR1 MNHEY, CDR2 SVGEGT. The V end was cut by 0 bases, the J end by 0 bases, with 15 bases between. The CDR3 covers 18 residues. For the CDR3, the DNA is TGTGCCAGCAGTTACTCGTGGGCTAGCGCACCCTCCTACAATGAGCAGTTCTTC. Translated, it gives CASSYSWASAPSYNEQFF.

This clonotype was observed many times. The CDR3 DNA follows: TGTGCCAGCAGGGCCGGGACAACCACGTCGCCCCTCCACTTT. Amino acids: CASRAGTTTSPLHF. The V and J genes are TRBV6-5 and TRBJ1-6; a weak D match, TRBD1 (6 bases). The V and J ends lost 6 bases and 13 bases respectively, with 19 bases between them. The CDR3 is made up of 14 amino acids. Germline V gene sequence: CDR1 MNHEY, CDR2 SVGAGI.

The V call is TRBV5-6, the J call TRBJ2-6; possible D gene TRBD1, 6 bases. CDR3 length equals 16 residues. The ends were cut back, 4 bases at V and 2 bases at J, with 13 bases in the middle. CDR1 and CDR2 (germline): SGHDT, YYEEEE. CDR3 protein: CASSLGTSTGANVLTF. As DNA, the CDR3 is TGTGCCAGCAGCCTAGGGACAAGCACTGGGGCCAACGTCCTGACTTTC. Complete variable domain (other parts from reference TRBV5-6 and TRBJ2-6): DAGVTQSPTHLIKTRGQQVTLRCSPKSGHDTVSWYQQALGQGPQFIFQYYEEEERQRGNFPDRFSGHQFPNYSSELNVNALLLGDSALYLCASSLGTSTGANVLTFGAGSRLTVL.

This clonotype turned up a few times. The genes are TRBV30 and TRBJ2-7, with D tentatively TRBD1 (6 bases). The CDR3 contains 14 residues. Germline values: CDR1 GTSNPN, CDR2 SVGIG (reference sequence). V was cut by 4 bases and J by 7 bases, with 20 bases left in between. For the CDR3, the DNA is TGTGCCTGGAACGGCCAGGGGATCTTTGAAGAGCAGTACTTC. Its translation is CAWNGQGIFEEQYF.

The V and J genes are TRBV5-1 and TRBJ2-1; 8 bases match TRBD1. The germline gives CDR1 SGHRS, CDR2 YFSETQ. The CDR3 runs 15 residues. V trimming: 0 bases; J trimming: 6 bases; junction bases outside the gene matches: 5. CDR3 in amino acids: CASSLGVGTGNEQFF. Here the CDR3 DNA reads TGCGCCAGCAGCTTGGGAGTAGGGACAGGCAATGAGCAGTTCTTC.

This clonotype was seen a few times. Here the CDR3 reads CASSLAGTGVSYEQYF. The CDR3 DNA reads TGCGCCAGCAGCTTGGCCGGGACAGGGGTGTCCTACGAGCAGTACTTC. The chain joins TRBV5-1 to TRBJ2-7; TRBD1 aligns across 10 bases. J lost 1 base, V lost 0 bases, and 4 bases had no gene match. Per the germline V gene, CDR1 is SGHRS and CDR2 is YFSETQ. The CDR3 consists of 16 residues.

In this sample, this clonotype turned up a few times. The chain combines TRBV20-1 with TRBJ2-2; TRBD2 aligns across 8 bases. The CDR3 length is 15 residues. Per the germline V gene, CDR1 is DFQATT and CDR2 is SNEGSKA (reference sequence). J was trimmed by 3 bases and V by 3 bases; bases with no gene match: 6. CDR3 nucleotide sequence: TGCAGTGCTAGCTCCAGGACTAGCTACACCGGGGAGCTGTTTTTT. This encodes CSASSRTSYTGELFF.

The rearrangement links TRBV18 to TRBJ1-3; no reliable D call. Germline loops: CDR1 KGHSH, CDR2 LQKENI. Trimming removed 3 bases at V and 2 bases at J, with 11 bases between. CDR3 length: 15 residues. CDR3 in amino acids: CASSPRTSPGNTIYF. The CDR3 nucleotides are TGTGCCAGCTCACCTAGGACGTCCCCTGGAAACACCATATATTTT.

This clonotype was counted only a few times. The chain links TRBV28 to TRBJ1-6; the D gene is possibly TRBD1 (5 bases). Germline V gives CDR1 MDHEN, CDR2 SYDVKM. Trimming took off 1 base at V and 5 bases at J, with 12 bases between the two ends. The CDR3 loop spans 16 amino acids. The CDR3 DNA sequence: TGTGCCAGCAGTTTATTGGGGGGAGAAGATAATTCACCCCTCCACTTT. Protein: CASSLLGGEDNSPLHF.

This clonotype was seen a few times. V usage is TRBV12-3 or TRBV12-4 and J usage is TRBJ2-1, with D unresolved. CDR3 length equals 16 residues. The V end was cut by 5 bases, the J end by 0 bases, with 14 bases between. DNA of the CDR3: TGTGCCAGCAGTGACAATAGACTGCGCTCCTACAATGAGCAGTTCTTC. Encoded protein: CASSDNRLRSYNEQFF.

The gene calls are TRBV3-1 and TRBJ2-7; TRBD1 matches 7 bases. Per germline, CDR1 LGHDT and CDR2 YNNKEL (reference sequence). V shed 1 base and J 3 bases; nucleotides not matched to a gene: 3. CDR3 length: 14 amino acids. The CDR3 reads CASSQGPGGYEQYF. The DNA for the CDR3 is TGTGCCAGCAGCCAAGGGCCAGGGGGCTACGAGCAGTACTTC.

This clonotype came up a few times. The gene calls are TRBV10-3 and TRBJ2-7; 12 positions match TRBD2. V was clipped by 0 bases and J by 5 bases; unmatched bases: 2. This CDR3 region has 15 residues. The germline CDR1 and CDR2 sequences are ENHRY and SYGVKD. The CDR3 DNA is TGTGCCATCAGTGAGTCCGGACTAGCGGGGCACGAGCAGTACTTC. It specifies CAISESGLAGHEQYF.

The rearrangement joins TRBV3-1 to TRBJ2-5, with a weak D call TRBD2 (6 bases). The CDR3 loop spans 14 amino acids. Looked up from germline, CDR1 is LGHDT and CDR2 is YNNKEL (reference sequence). V lost 4 bases and J lost 5, with 14 bases in between. The CDR3 region is CASSREVMRETQYF. CDR3 in DNA: TGTGCCAGCAGCCGGGAGGTCATGAGGGAGACCCAGTACTTC.

The chain has TRBV24-1 and TRBJ2-2, with TRBD2 identical over 15 bases. The length of the CDR3 is 19 residues. V was pared by 5 bases and J by 1 base, with 7 bases of the junction left unmatched. The germline V gene has CDR1 KGHDR and CDR2 SFDVKD. CDR3 in amino acids: CATSANTGLAGGNTGELFF. CDR3 bases: TGTGCCACCAGTGCCAACACGGGACTAGCGGGGGGGAACACCGGGGAGCTGTTTTTT.

This clonotype was detected a few times. The chain has TRBV24-1 and TRBJ2-7, with TRBD1 matching over 8 bases. Trimming at V came to 3 bases and at J to 7 bases, leaving 13 bases not matched to a gene. Germline CDR1 KGHDR, CDR2 SFDVKD. The CDR3 consists of 16 residues. CDR3 sequence reads: CATSDATGDGHGEQYF. CDR3 nucleotides: TGTGCCACCAGTGATGCGACAGGGGATGGCCATGGAGAGCAGTACTTC.

This chain links TRBV30 with TRBJ1-6; D is undetermined. V lost 5 bases to trimming and J lost 13 bases, with 15 bases between them. The CDR3 contains 12 residues. Germline V gene data show CDR1 as GTSNPN and CDR2 as SVGIG (reference sequence). This chain's CDR3 is CAWSWYQRPLHF. As DNA, the CDR3 is TGTGCCTGGTCGTGGTACCAGCGTCCCCTCCACTTT.

The sample holds many counts of this clonotype. This chain uses TRBV12-3 or TRBV12-4 with TRBJ2-2, with 9 nucleotides matching TRBD2. This CDR3 region has 17 residues. V was pared by 5 bases and J by 0 bases, with 7 bases of the junction left unmatched. CDR3: CASSGGGGASNTGELFF. For the CDR3, the DNA is TGTGCCAGCAGTGGCGGCGGGGGGGCCTCGAACACCGGGGAGCTGTTTTTT.

This clonotype was observed at least ten times. This chain connects TRBV28 to TRBJ2-7; D call uncertain. V lost 1 base and J lost 0, with 13 bases in between. This CDR3 has 16 residues. CDR1 and CDR2 from the germline V gene are MDHEN and SYDVKM. The CDR3 here is CASSLLVGPSSYEQYF. CDR3 DNA sequence: TGTGCCAGCAGTTTATTGGTAGGGCCGAGCTCCTACGAGCAGTACTTC.

Notes on this clonotype: An end of the junction does not agree with germline; a read error may underlie this. The rearrangement uses TRBV6-5 and TRBJ2-3; no clear D. The CDR3 totals 14 residues. Germline V gene data show CDR1 as MNHEY and CDR2 as SVGAGI. CDR3 loop: CASSSTAPTDTQYF. The CDR3 DNA sequence: TGCGCCAGCAGTTCCACAGCACCCACAGATACGCAGTATTTT.

The chain has TRBV10-3 and TRBJ2-1; 7 bases line up with TRBD2. V shed 4 bases, J shed 1 base, and the junction held 10 bases outside the gene matches. CDR3 length equals 17 residues. From germline, CDR1 is ENHRY and CDR2 SYGVKD. CDR3 sequence (DNA): TGTGCCATCAGTGGGGACCTACTAGCGAGATCCTACAATGAGCAGTTCTTC. Protein product: CAISGDLLARSYNEQFF.

V and J are TRBV5-1 and TRBJ2-7; TRBD1 matches at 7 bases. V lost 4 bases, J lost 4 bases, and 14 bases stayed unmatched. Germline loops: CDR1 SGHRS, CDR2 YFSETQ. The CDR3 has 16 residues. The CDR3 bases are TGCGCCAGCAGCCGCGAAGGCCCGGGACAGATTTACGAGCAGTACTTC. Translated: CASSREGPGQIYEQYF.

The table lists this clonotype with a few counts. The genes are TRBV7-3 and TRBJ1-5, with D possibly matching TRBD1 (5 bases). V lost 6 bases to trimming and J lost 7 bases, with 19 bases between them. This CDR3 has 15 amino acids. CDR1 and CDR2 (germline): SGHTA, FQGTGA. The CDR3 DNA reads as TGTGCCAGCAGTAACCTTAGGGAGGGGACCCAGCCCCAGCATTTT. Amino acids: CASSNLREGTQPQHF.

This clonotype appeared a few times. The rearrangement links TRBV7-8 to TRBJ2-7; D may be TRBD1 (5 bases). With 0 bases removed from V and 3 bases from J, the gap between germline ends came to 12 bases. The CDR3 is 15 amino acids. Germline V lookup: CDR1 SGHVS, CDR2 FQNEAQ. CDR3 coding DNA: TGTGCCAGCAGCTTAGCATACAGGAATGACTACGAGCAGTACTTC. Encoded protein: CASSLAYRNDYEQYF.

This clonotype has at least ten counts. The gene calls are TRBV4-2 and TRBJ1-2; 7 positions agree with TRBD1. With 6 bases clipped from V and 7 bases from J, the junction kept 8 bases outside the gene matches. The CDR3 is 13 residues long. Germline V lookup: CDR1 LGHNA, CDR2 YNFKEQ. The CDR3 loop is CASRTGEGGGYTF. For the CDR3, the DNA is TGTGCCAGCAGAACAGGGGAGGGTGGTGGCTACACCTTC.

The rearrangement uses TRBV10-3 and TRBJ2-7; D is ambiguous. The V end was cut by 5 bases, the J end by 4 bases, with 12 bases between. The CDR3 has 13 amino acids. The germline CDR1 and CDR2 sequences are ENHRY and SYGVKD. The CDR3 sequence is CAISPGPPYEQYF. CDR3 nucleotides: TGTGCCATCAGTCCCGGGCCCCCTTACGAGCAGTACTTC.